Listed below are T cell receptor beta chains from one sample, sequenced in a study of OX40 agonist ivuxolimab in advanced cancers. Produced via immunoSEQ multiplex PCR; TCRdb's table is partial and in-frame only. Of 40,000 to 60,000 clones in the sample, over 90% were seen once. Sample: CD4+ or CD8+ T cells sorted from blood, taken in a trial of the OX40 agonist ivuxolimab. Receptors originate from an adult with an advanced solid tumor such as melanoma, head and neck, liver or kidney cancer. The CDR3 runs from the conserved cysteine through the conserved F or W. Clone sizes are given selectively: once, few, many, or a class where the clone is expanded.

j_call: TRBJ1-2
clone_size: NA
v_call: TRBV10-2
cdr3_aa: CASGGGNGYTF

j_call: TRBJ2-5
clone_size: NA
v_call: TRBV7-2
cdr3_aa: CASSFGEETQYF

j_call: TRBJ1-3
clone_size: NA
v_call: TRBV4-1
cdr3_aa: CASSAKDGSSGNTIYF

j_call: TRBJ1-1
clone_size: NA
v_call: TRBV5-4
cdr3_aa: CASSLGQVVNTEAFF

j_call: TRBJ2-2
clone_size: once
v_call: TRBV6-4
cdr3_aa: CASSEEVDTGELFF

j_call: TRBJ2-3
clone_size: NA
v_call: TRBV7-6
cdr3_aa: CASSQRTNPPSTDTQYF

j_call: TRBJ2-2
clone_size: NA
v_call: TRBV9
cdr3_aa: CASSVVSGNTGELFF

j_call: TRBJ1-2
clone_size: NA
v_call: TRBV11-2
cdr3_aa: CASSPSGRYGYTF

j_call: TRBJ1-1
clone_size: NA
v_call: TRBV7-6
cdr3_aa: CASSLEDIMNTEAFF

j_call: TRBJ2-7
clone_size: NA
v_call: TRBV28
cdr3_aa: CASSPGQGYEQYF

j_call: TRBJ1-1
clone_size: NA
v_call: TRBV5-6
cdr3_aa: CASSPGWGEAFF

j_call: TRBJ2-1
clone_size: NA
v_call: TRBV9
cdr3_aa: CASSDSYNEQFF

j_call: TRBJ1-1
clone_size: NA
v_call: TRBV4-1
cdr3_aa: CASSAGAQGYTEAFF

j_call: TRBJ2-2
clone_size: NA
v_call: TRBV5-1
cdr3_aa: CASRPDTTNTGELFF

j_call: TRBJ2-3
clone_size: once
v_call: TRBV7-7
cdr3_aa: CASSLRVAGGPPRTQYF

j_call: TRBJ2-1
clone_size: NA
v_call: TRBV27
cdr3_aa: CASSLLGPNNEQFF